Listed here are 26 T cell receptor beta chains from one sample, sequenced in a study of read filtering for tumor transcriptome and immune sequencing. Molecular barcoded adaptors covering alpha/delta and beta/gamma chains were used on roughly 400 ng RNA. TCRdb reprocessed the reads via MiXCR and lists one record per CDR3 protein. The data show about 41,000 distinct CDR3 sequences, 13% seen once. The specimen was a population of CD138-negative cells sorted from bone marrow. Receptors originate from a donor older than 35 with multiple myeloma.

This clonotype was observed at least ten times. The rearrangement uses TRBV6-6 and TRBJ2-1; 9 nucleotides align to TRBD1. CDR1 MNHNY and CDR2 SVGAGI come from the germline V gene (reference sequence). V trimming: 6 bases; J trimming: 4 bases; junction bases outside the gene matches: 7. There are 15 residues in the CDR3. CDR3 loop: CASSLGGTGYNEQFF. In nucleotides, the CDR3 is TGTGCCAGCAGCCTAGGGGGGACAGGGTACAATGAGCAGTTCTTC.

This clonotype was observed many times. The chain is built from TRBV9 and TRBJ2-6; D gene uncertain. CDR3 size: 15 residues. Per germline, CDR1 SGDLS and CDR2 YYNGEE. Trimming took off 1 base at V and 4 bases at J, with 9 bases between the two ends. The CDR3 DNA sequence: TGTGCCAGCAGCGTATTCCCTACCGGGGCCAACGTCCTGACTTTC. This gives the protein CASSVFPTGANVLTF.

This clonotype was seen repeatedly, ten times or more. This sequence joins TRBV7-3 and TRBJ2-1, with no clear D. Trimming took off 1 base at V and 3 bases at J, with 7 bases between the two ends. This CDR3 contains 14 residues. Germline values: CDR1 SGHTA, CDR2 FQGTGA. CDR3 sequence reads: CASSLSRDYNEQFF. Here the CDR3 DNA reads TGTGCCAGCAGCTTAAGTCGTGACTACAATGAGCAGTTCTTC.

This clonotype was seen at least ten times. The chain couples TRBV27 to TRBJ2-7; 9 bases match TRBD2. This CDR3 spans 14 amino acids. V lost 2 bases to trimming and J lost 4 bases; unmatched junction nucleotides: 3. Per the germline V gene, CDR1 is MNHEY and CDR2 is SMNVEV (reference sequence). CDR3 protein: CASSLAGGPYEQYF. DNA of the CDR3: TGTGCCAGCAGTTTAGCGGGAGGGCCGTACGAGCAGTACTTC.

Many counts were recorded for this clonotype. The rearrangement joins TRBV6-2 or TRBV6-3 to TRBJ2-7, with D hard to call. The CDR3 spans 14 residues. Deletions cut 4 bases from V and 7 bases from J, with 17 bases between. Germline V gene sequence: CDR1 MNHEY, CDR2 SVGEGT. CDR3 amino acids: CASSSGLRLGEQYF. CDR3 DNA: TGTGCCAGCAGTTCCGGGCTTCGACTCGGAGAGCAGTACTTC.

This clonotype was seen ten or more times. The chain uses TRBV29-1 and TRBJ2-2; 7 nucleotides align to TRBD1. V was pared by 4 bases and J by 8 bases, with 4 bases of the junction left unmatched. Germline V gene data show CDR1 as SQVTM and CDR2 as ANQGSEA. The CDR3 loop spans 12 amino acids. DNA of the CDR3: TGCAGCGTTGGACAGGGCAGAGGGGAGCTGTTTTTT. Translation gives CSVGQGRGELFF.

Details on this clonotype: At one end the junction does not follow the germline gene, possibly because of a read error. The chain combines TRBV6-6 with TRBJ2-1; D may correspond to TRBD1 or TRBD2 (5 bases each). The CDR3 sequence is 16 residues long. Germline loops: CDR1 MNHNY, CDR2 SVGAGI (reference sequence). CDR3 protein: CARSLYVGARGNEQFF. The CDR3 nucleotides read TGTGCCCGCAGTCTCTATGTCGGGGCACGTGGCAATGAGCAGTTCTTC.

This clonotype was counted many times. The V and J genes are TRBV7-2 and TRBJ2-1, with 8 bases fitting TRBD2. Germline V gene data show CDR1 as SGHTA and CDR2 as FQGNSA. This CDR3 contains 15 residues. The J segment lost 4 bases and the V segment lost 6 bases, leaving 8 bases of the junction unmatched. CDR3 sequence (DNA): TGTGCCAGCAGACCCCCTAGCGGGTCATACAATGAGCAGTTCTTC. Translating gives CASRPPSGSYNEQFF.

In this sample, this clonotype turned up a few times. Likely a read error: the CDR3 ends without its conserved phenylalanine or tryptophan. The chain recombines TRBV24-1 with TRBJ2-1, with D possibly being TRBD2 (6 bases). This CDR3 region has 13 residues. The germline V and J ends were trimmed by 9 bases and 8 bases, with 16 bases remaining between them. Germline values: CDR1 KGHDR, CDR2 SFDVKD. CDR3 sequence: CATSAEGWYEQFP. The CDR3, as DNA: TGTGCCACCTCAGCGGAGGGGTGGTATGAGCAGTTCCCC.

By share of the sample, this clonotype is medium-sized. This chain joins TRBV12-3 or TRBV12-4 and TRBJ2-1; 12 bases are shared with TRBD2. Losses at the gene ends were 7 bases for V and 4 bases for J; bases not matched to a gene: 5. This CDR3 comprises 15 residues. CDR3 DNA sequence: TGTGCCAGCACCTGGACTAGCGGGGCTTACAATGAGCAGTTCTTC. Amino acid sequence: CASTWTSGAYNEQFF.

This clonotype has ten or more counts. The V and J genes are TRBV29-1 and TRBJ1-2; TRBD1 agrees at 8 bases. The CDR3 sequence is 12 residues long. The J segment lost 8 bases and the V segment lost 4 bases, leaving 6 bases of the junction unmatched. Germline V gene data show CDR1 as SQVTM and CDR2 as ANQGSEA. Here the CDR3 DNA reads TGCAGCGTTGTCCCGGACAGGGACGGCTACACCTTC. Its protein product is CSVVPDRDGYTF.

This clonotype was seen repeatedly, ten times or more. This chain connects TRBV14 to TRBJ2-5, with TRBD1 matching over 7 bases. The ends lost 4 bases at V and 4 bases at J; junction bases unmatched: 6. CDR1 SGHDN and CDR2 FVKESK come from the germline V gene. CDR3 size: 14 residues. CDR3 amino acids: CASSRDSYRETQYF. The CDR3 DNA reads TGTGCCAGCAGCCGGGACAGTTATCGAGAGACCCAGTACTTC.

This clonotype was detected many times. The chain is built from TRBV7-9 and TRBJ2-2; D is ambiguous. Trimming took 5 bases from V and 0 from J, leaving 13 bases between them. CDR3 length equals 16 residues. Germline lookup yields CDR1 SEHNR and CDR2 FQNEAQ (reference sequence). This CDR3 is CASSTTETANTGELFF. The CDR3 coding sequence is TGTGCCAGCAGCACTACGGAGACGGCGAACACCGGGGAGCTGTTTTTT.

This clonotype was counted only a few times. V and J are TRBV5-4 and TRBJ2-1, with D uncertain. Germline lookup yields CDR1 SGHNT and CDR2 YYREEE (reference sequence). The CDR3 consists of 17 residues. Trimming removed 2 bases from V and 3 bases from J, with 18 bases in between. The CDR3 protein is CASSLGSGVSLYNEQFF. The CDR3 DNA reads TGTGCCAGCAGCTTAGGATCTGGAGTGAGCCTCTACAATGAGCAGTTCTTC.

At least ten counts were recorded for this clonotype. The chain has TRBV11-1 and TRBJ2-2, with 7 bases identical to TRBD2. There are 13 residues in the CDR3. After removal of 5 bases from V and 6 bases from J, the junction contained 3 bases not matched to a gene. The germline V gene encodes CDR1 SGHAT and CDR2 FQDESV (reference sequence). The CDR3 bases are TGTGCCAGCAGCCCCGGACTAGCCGGGGAGCTGTTTTTT. Translated: CASSPGLAGELFF.

This clonotype has at least ten counts. The rearrangement uses TRBV5-1 and TRBJ1-2; TRBD1 agrees at 9 bases. This CDR3 contains 16 residues. The V segment lost 0 bases and the J segment 0 bases; nucleotides outside the gene matches: 3. Germline V gives CDR1 SGHRS, CDR2 YFSETQ. The DNA of the CDR3 is TGCGCCAGCAGCTTGGACAGGGGGCTTGCTAACTATGGCTACACCTTC. Its translation is CASSLDRGLANYGYTF.

This clonotype was observed at least ten times. J is TRBJ2-3 and V is TRBV15; D is ambiguous. From germline, CDR1 is LNHNV and CDR2 YYDKDF (reference sequence). With 3 bases removed from V and 4 bases from J, the gap between germline ends came to 8 bases. The CDR3 runs to 13 residues. The CDR3 nucleotides read TGTGCCACCAGCAGTGCTGAAGCAGATACGCAGTATTTT. Translation: CATSSAEADTQYF.

Details on this clonotype: Because the CDR3 is missing its conserved closing phenylalanine or tryptophan, this is likely a read error. The J gene is TRBJ2-7, the V gene TRBV20-1; weak D call: TRBD2 (6 bases). V was shortened by 6 bases and J by 7 bases, with 19 bases between the two germline ends. The CDR3 consists of 13 residues. Looked up from germline, CDR1 is DFQATT and CDR2 is SNEGSKA (reference sequence). As DNA, the CDR3 is TGCAGTGCCGGACCCTCTAGCGTAGCGGAGCAGTACTTA. The encoded protein is CSAGPSSVAEQYL.

Remarks on this clonotype: It may be a read error: a sequence one base away is much more abundant. The chain has TRBV28 and TRBJ1-3; D is possibly TRBD1 (5 bases). V lost 3 bases and J 1 base, leaving 10 bases between the germline ends. Germline lookup yields CDR1 MDHEN and CDR2 SYDVKM. The CDR3 extends over 15 amino acids. CDR3: CASSLGRMSGNTIYF. The CDR3 coding sequence is TGTGCCAGCAGTTTGGGGCGGATGTCTGGAAACACCATATATTTT.

This clonotype showed up many times. The gene calls are TRBV25-1 and TRBJ2-3, with unresolved D. The CDR3 is made up of 11 amino acids. Germline V CDR1 and CDR2: MGHDK, SYGVNS. V lost 7 bases to trimming and J lost 4 bases, with 6 bases between them. CDR3 sequence: CASTHADTQYF. The CDR3 DNA reads TGTGCCAGCACGCATGCAGATACGCAGTATTTT. Drawing the rest from reference TRBV25-1 and TRBJ2-3, the complete variable domain is EADIYQTPRYLVIGTGKKITLECSQTMGHDKMYWYQQDPGMELHLIHYSYGVNSTEKGDLSSESTVSRIRTEHFPLTLESARPSHTSQYLCASTHADTQYFGPGTRLTVL.

There are many counts of this clonotype. J is TRBJ1-4 and V is TRBV7-2, with D hard to call. The germline gives CDR1 SGHTA, CDR2 FQGNSA. The CDR3 has 15 amino acids. The V and J ends lost 2 bases and 8 bases respectively, with 15 bases between them. CDR3 coding DNA: TGTGCCAGCAGCTTACTTGGCGCGGAAGCCGAAAAACTGTTTTTT. Its protein is CASSLLGAEAEKLFF. Drawing the rest from reference TRBV7-2 and TRBJ1-4, the complete variable domain is GAGVSQSPSNKVTEKGKDVELRCDPISGHTALYWYRQSLGQGLEFLIYFQGNSAPDKSGLPSDRFSAERTGGSVSTLTIQRTQQEDSAVYLCASSLLGAEAEKLFFGSGTQLSVL.

This clonotype was counted at least ten times. DNA of the CDR3: TGTGCCAGCAGCAAAGACACAGGGCCCAGTGGCAATGAGCAGTTCTTC. This encodes CASSKDTGPSGNEQFF. The V gene is TRBV21-1, the J gene TRBJ2-1; the listed D gene, TRBD2, was not tested against the DNA. TRBV21-1 is termed a pseudogene. The CDR3 is 16 residues long.

There are a few counts of this clonotype. The J gene is TRBJ2-1, the V gene TRBV19, with TRBD1 matching 7 bases. The CDR3 sequence is 14 residues long. The V and J ends lost 5 bases and 6 bases, in that order; junction bases with no gene match: 7. The germline CDR1 and CDR2 sequences are LNHDA and SQIVND (reference sequence). CDR3 residues: CASSLGTVPNEQFF. For the CDR3, the DNA is TGTGCCAGTAGTTTAGGGACAGTCCCCAATGAGCAGTTCTTC.

The chain joins TRBV20-1 to TRBJ1-5; TRBD1 aligns across 10 bases. This CDR3 is 14 amino acids long. Germline V CDR1 and CDR2: DFQATT, SNEGSKA (reference sequence). The V segment lost 5 bases and the J segment 7 bases; nucleotides outside the gene matches: 8. The CDR3 bases are TGCAGTGCTCCGACAGGGGGCGTCAACCAGCCCCAGCATTTT. It yields the protein CSAPTGGVNQPQHF.

This clonotype was detected many times. V gene TRBV6-5 combines with J gene TRBJ2-7, with unresolved D. CDR3 size: 15 residues. V was pared by 2 bases and J by 0 bases, with 11 bases between. Per germline, CDR1 MNHEY and CDR2 SVGAGI. This CDR3 is CASSYGRILSYEQYF. Here the CDR3 DNA reads TGTGCCAGCAGTTACGGACGGATACTCTCCTACGAGCAGTACTTC.

The chain is built from TRBV6-2 or TRBV6-3 and TRBJ2-1, with D tentatively TRBD2 (5 bases). V was shortened by 0 bases and J by 3 bases, with 18 bases between the two germline ends. The CDR3 consists of 18 residues. Germline CDR1 MNHEY, CDR2 SVGEGT. The CDR3 region has the DNA TGTGCCAGCAGTTACTCGTCTGTAGGAGGTAAACTCTACAATGAGCAGTTCTTC. Translated: CASSYSSVGGKLYNEQFF.